This TCR beta chain was recorded in a study of neurological immune-mediated disorders. V dropped 0 bases and J dropped 6 bases, with 13 bases sitting between them. Germline assignment: CDR1 SGHRS and CDR2 YFSETQ. The CDR3 loop spans 14 amino acids. Regarding the study as a whole: No CDR3 amino acid sequences recurred among expanded clones across subjects, suggesting private repertoires in all groups.

One entry per CDR3 protein results from TCRdb running MiXCR on the 5' RACE reads. Here the sample spans about 59,000 distinct CDR3 sequences, under 4.5% being singletons. The sample holds many counts of this clonotype. The antigen is unknown. The receptor comes from a woman in her 30s with multiple sclerosis. This chain connects TRBV5-1 to TRBJ2-7; no clear D gene. Specimen: PBMCs. CDR3 region: CASSLDGGPGEQYF. CDR3 bases: TGCGCCAGCAGCTTGGACGGCGGCCCGGGCGAGCAGTACTTC.